This entry lists 2 T cell receptor beta chains sequenced from one sample in a study of T cell changes during pregnancy in multiple sclerosis. Repertoires were generated with immunoSEQ multiplex PCR, while TCRdb's copy carries only in-frame clones and drops some. The table has 35,000 to 50,000 clones, roughly 87% seen once. Source: CD4+ T cells from peripheral blood mononuclear cells, taken in the first trimester of pregnancy. The receptors were sampled from a female donor with multiple sclerosis, enrolled in a pregnancy study.

About this clone: Other DNA sequences of this sample code for an identical CDR3. As DNA, the CDR3 is TGTGCCAGCAGACGGGACTCGATCGAGGGCTACACCTTC. Protein sequence: CASRRDSIEGYTF. V and J are TRBV28 and TRBJ1-2; D is possibly TRBD1 (5 bases). V shed 6 bases and J shed 8 bases, with 16 bases lying between them. CDR1 is MDHEN, CDR2 SYDVKM, per germline. The CDR3 has 13 residues.

The CDR3 sequence: CASSLTVIRTGALYTQYF. The CDR3 nucleotides read TGTGCCAGCAGCTTAACGGTTATCAGGACAGGGGCCCTCTATACGCAGTATTTT. This chain connects TRBV11-2 to TRBJ2-3; TRBD1 matches 9 bases. The CDR3 length is 18 residues. The germline V gene encodes CDR1 SGHAT and CDR2 FQNNGV. Trimming took 2 bases from V and 7 from J; bases not matched to a gene: 16.